A selection of T cell receptor beta chains follows, all from one sample in a study of PD-1 blockade in classical Hodgkin lymphoma. Clones were sequenced by immunoSEQ multiplex PCR, and TCRdb holds only the in-frame ones, with some missing. The sample shows some 90,000 clones, 80% to 95% of them seen only once. Sequencing was performed on peripheral blood mononuclear cells (PBMCs), taken before the second cycle of nivolumab. The receptors were sampled from a human donor with classical Hodgkin lymphoma. CDR3s include the opening cysteine and the closing phenylalanine or tryptophan. The order of the fields is clone size, J gene, D gene, V gene, CDR3 DNA, CDR3 protein. D genes are given only for firm matches. Clone sizes are given selectively: once, few, many, or a class where the clone is expanded.

once	TRBJ2-1	-	TRBV4-1	TGCGCCAGCAGCCAACCTACCGCGGAGCAGTTCTTC	CASSQPTAEQFF
few	TRBJ2-3	-	TRBV7-7	TGTGCCAGCAGCTTAGGTGGCAACCCGGGTACAGATACGCAGTATTTT	CASSLGGNPGTDTQYF
-	TRBJ1-1	TRBD1	TRBV7-2	TGTGCCAGCAGCTTTGGACAGGCCACTGAAGCTTTCTTT	CASSFGQATEAFF
-	TRBJ2-1	-	TRBV9	TGTGCCAGCAGCGTACGGGCCTCCTCAAGTACTGGTGAGCAGTTCTTC	CASSVRASSSTGEQFF
-	TRBJ1-4	-	TRBV5-1	TGCGCCAGCAGCCAATACTCAGATCAGGAAAAACTGTTTTTT	CASSQYSDQEKLFF
-	TRBJ1-1	-	TRBV2	TGTGCCAGCAGTGCCGGAGACACTGAAGCTTTCTTT	CASSAGDTEAFF
-	TRBJ2-3	-	TRBV15	TGTGCCACCAGCAGAGGTCCAGGGGGCACAGATACGCAGTATTTT	CATSRGPGGTDTQYF
-	TRBJ2-3	TRBD1	TRBV27	TGTGCCAGCAAGAGCAGGGGGTTGGGAGATACGCAGTATTTT	CASKSRGLGDTQYF
-	TRBJ2-7	-	TRBV5-1	TGCGCCAGCAGCATCGGGAGTTCCTACGAGCAGTACTTC	CASSIGSSYEQYF
-	TRBJ1-2	-	TRBV21-1	TGTGCCAGCAGCTCCAGATACAGGGATTTTTTCCACTATGGCTACACCTTC	CASSSRYRDFFHYGYTF
-	TRBJ2-1	TRBD2	TRBV5-6	TGTGCCAGCAGCTCGTTACTAGCGGGATTCTACAATGAGCAGTTCTTC	CASSSLLAGFYNEQFF
-	TRBJ2-7	TRBD2	TRBV5-1	TGCGCCAGCAGCTCCCAGGGAGCGGGAGGGTCCTACGAGCAGTACTTC	CASSSQGAGGSYEQYF
-	TRBJ2-1	TRBD2	TRBV27	TGTGCCAGCAGTGGACTAGCGGGAATTCTCTCTGCGTTCTTC	CASSGLAGILSAFF
-	TRBJ2-7	TRBD2	TRBV19	TGTGCCAGTAGTAGCGGGAGCTATTACGAGCAGTACTTC	CASSSGSYYEQYF
-	TRBJ1-2	-	TRBV10-3	TGTGCCATCAGTGGACAGAACCTCTATGGCTACACCTTC	CAISGQNLYGYTF
-	TRBJ2-5	-	TRBV5-6	TGTGCCAGCAGCTTGGCAACAGAACAAGAGACCCAGTACTTC	CASSLATEQETQYF
-	TRBJ2-1	-	TRBV4-2	TGTGCCAGCAGCCAAGAGGGGGAGATGGAGCAGTTCTTC	CASSQEGEMEQFF
-	TRBJ2-7	TRBD2	TRBV4-1	TGCGCCAGCAGCCAAGGGGTCGCGGGAGGAGGCGAGCAGTACTTC	CASSQGVAGGGEQYF
-	TRBJ2-7	TRBD1	TRBV29-1	TGCAGCGTGCCCGGGACAGACCACTACGAGCAGTACTTC	CSVPGTDHYEQYF
-	TRBJ2-5	TRBD2	TRBV5-1	TGCGCCAGCAGCTTGGTGGCGGGAGGCCTCCAAGAGACCCAGTACTTC	CASSLVAGGLQETQYF
-	TRBJ2-7	-	TRBV4-2	TGTGCCAGCAGCCAAGATCGGGACTCTAAAGGGTACGAGCAGTACTTC	CASSQDRDSKGYEQYF
-	TRBJ2-7	-	TRBV5-1	TGCGCCAGCAGCCTTGTTGGTCGGTCGGGTGGCTACGAGCAGTACTTC	CASSLVGRSGGYEQYF
-	TRBJ2-7	-	TRBV29-1	TGCAGCGTTGAGGCGGAGCGGAGGGACGAGCAGTACTTC	CSVEAERRDEQYF
-	TRBJ2-2	-	TRBV10-3	TGTGCCATCAAGGCCCCTTGGGGCAGGTCGAACACCGGGGAGCTGTTTTTT	CAIKAPWGRSNTGELFF
-	TRBJ1-2	-	TRBV30	TGTGCCTGGAGTTTAAGGCGCCGTTTCAGCTATGGCTACACCTTC	CAWSLRRRFSYGYTF
-	TRBJ1-2	-	TRBV28	TGTGCCAGCAGTTTGGGGGGGCGAGGCTATGGCTACACCTTC	CASSLGGRGYGYTF
-	TRBJ2-1	TRBD2	TRBV29-1	TGCAGCGTTTGGGAGGTGACTAGCGGGAACAATGAGCAGTTCTTC	CSVWEVTSGNNEQFF
-	TRBJ1-2	TRBD1	TRBV19	TGTGCCAGTAGTTACAGGGGGAACTATGGCTACACCTTC	CASSYRGNYGYTF
-	TRBJ1-5	-	TRBV5-6	TGTGCCAGCAGCTTGGGGGATCAGCCCCAGCATTTT	CASSLGDQPQHF
-	TRBJ2-1	TRBD2	TRBV28	TGTGCCAGCAGTTTATGGACTAGCGGGCCCAATGAGCAGTTCTTC	CASSLWTSGPNEQFF
-	TRBJ2-1	-	TRBV19	TGTGCCAGTAGACAAGGGACTTCGAGCTCCTACAATGAGCAGTTCTTC	CASRQGTSSSYNEQFF